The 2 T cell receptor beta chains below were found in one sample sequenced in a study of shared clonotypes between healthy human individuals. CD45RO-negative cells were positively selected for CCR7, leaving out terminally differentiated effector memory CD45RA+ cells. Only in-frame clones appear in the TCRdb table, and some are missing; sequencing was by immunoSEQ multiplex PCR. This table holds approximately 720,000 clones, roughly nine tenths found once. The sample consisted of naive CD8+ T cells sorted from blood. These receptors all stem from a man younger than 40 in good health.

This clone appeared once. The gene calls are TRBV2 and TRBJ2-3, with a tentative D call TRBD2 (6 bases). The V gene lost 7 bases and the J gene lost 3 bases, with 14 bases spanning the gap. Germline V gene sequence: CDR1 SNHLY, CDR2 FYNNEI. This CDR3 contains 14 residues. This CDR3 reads CASMEGKITDTQYF. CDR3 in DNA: TGTGCCAGCATGGAGGGGAAGATAACAGATACGCAGTATTTT.

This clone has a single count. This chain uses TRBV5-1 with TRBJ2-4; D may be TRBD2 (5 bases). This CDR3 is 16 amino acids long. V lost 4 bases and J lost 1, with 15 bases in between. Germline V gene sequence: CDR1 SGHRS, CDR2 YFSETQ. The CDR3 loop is CASSPSGRGAKNIQYF. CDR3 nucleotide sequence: TGCGCCAGCAGCCCCAGTGGGCGCGGGGCCAAAAACATTCAGTACTTC.